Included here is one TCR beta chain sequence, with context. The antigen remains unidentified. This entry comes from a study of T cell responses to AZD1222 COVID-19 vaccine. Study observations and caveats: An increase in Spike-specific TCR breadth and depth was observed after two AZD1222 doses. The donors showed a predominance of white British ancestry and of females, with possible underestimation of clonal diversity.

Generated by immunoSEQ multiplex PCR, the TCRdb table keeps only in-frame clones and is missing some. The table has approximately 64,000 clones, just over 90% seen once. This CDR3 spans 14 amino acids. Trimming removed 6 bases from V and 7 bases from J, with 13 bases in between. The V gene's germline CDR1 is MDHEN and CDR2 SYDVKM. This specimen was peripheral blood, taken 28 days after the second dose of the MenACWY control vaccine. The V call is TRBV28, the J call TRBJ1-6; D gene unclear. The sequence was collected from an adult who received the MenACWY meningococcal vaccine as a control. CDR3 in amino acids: CASSQPLRNSPLHF. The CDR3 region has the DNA TGTGCCAGCAGCCAACCTCTACGAAATTCACCCCTCCACTTT.